Listed below are T cell receptor beta chains from one sample, sequenced in a study of T-cell reconstitution after alpha-beta-depleted transplantation in children. TCRdb reprocessed the PCR reads via MiXCR and lists one record per CDR3 protein. The table records about 610,000 distinct CDR3 sequences, about 11% of them present only once. The sample here was PBMCs from the stem cell graft donor, taken from the stem cell graft. These receptors were collected from a human donor who donated a stem cell graft to a child with acute myeloid leukemia. CDR3s include the opening cysteine and the closing phenylalanine or tryptophan. D genes are given only for firm matches. Size values are once, few and many counts, or a class for expanded clones, and some rows have none.

V: TRBV6-4
D: TRBD1
size: many
J: TRBJ2-3
DNA: TGTGCCAGCAGTGACTTTGCCGGGACAGGGGGGCTCAGGGCGCAGTATTTT
CDR3: CASSDFAGTGGLRAQYF

V: TRBV29-1
D: NA
size: few
J: TRBJ1-1
DNA: TGCAGCGTTCATCGGACAGTGGGGAACACTGAAGCTTTCTTT
CDR3: CSVHRTVGNTEAFF

V: TRBV5-5
D: TRBD1
size: many
J: TRBJ2-7
DNA: TGTGCCAGCTTAATTCGCGGACAGGGAAACTACGAGCAGTACTTC
CDR3: CASLIRGQGNYEQYF

V: TRBV7-2
D: TRBD2
size: few
J: TRBJ2-4
DNA: TGTGCCAGCAGCTTAGCTTGGGGGAGGGGCAAAAACATTCAGTACTTC
CDR3: CASSLAWGRGKNIQYF

V: TRBV5-4
D: NA
size: many
J: TRBJ2-3
DNA: TGTGCCAGCAGCAAAAGGACAATGCGGTTCTCAGATACGCAGTATTTT
CDR3: CASSKRTMRFSDTQYF

V: TRBV20-1
D: NA
size: many
J: TRBJ2-1
DNA: TGCAGTGCTATGCCGCTTGTGGAGCGATTGTTGGATGAGCAGTTCTTC
CDR3: CSAMPLVERLLDEQFF

V: TRBV27
D: NA
size: many
J: TRBJ2-1
DNA: TGTGCCAGCACCCCCCTGGGGAGAAGCTCCTACAATGAGCAGTTCTTC
CDR3: CASTPLGRSSYNEQFF

V: TRBV2
D: TRBD2
size: few
J: TRBJ2-5
DNA: TGTGCCAGCTTTGCTAGCGGGACGCTCGAGACCCAGTACTTC
CDR3: CASFASGTLETQYF

V: TRBV20-1
D: NA
size: NA
J: TRBJ2-6
DNA: TGCAGTGCCAGGAAAAGGGCGGGTCTCTCTGGGGCCAACGTCCTGACTTTC
CDR3: CSARKRAGLSGANVLTF

V: TRBV2
D: TRBD1
size: NA
J: TRBJ1-5
DNA: TGTGCCAGTGGACAGGGACACGATCAGCCCCAGCATTTT
CDR3: CASGQGHDQPQHF

V: TRBV29-1
D: NA
size: many
J: TRBJ2-7
DNA: TGCAGCGTCGCCGCGACCAACTCCTACGAGCAGTACTTC
CDR3: CSVAATNSYEQYF

V: TRBV7-2
D: NA
size: NA
J: TRBJ2-7
DNA: TGTGCCAGCAGCTTAGATCCGGCCCACTACGAGCAGTACTTC
CDR3: CASSLDPAHYEQYF

V: TRBV7-9
D: NA
size: many
J: TRBJ1-1
DNA: TGTGCCAGCAGACAGGGAGACGGCACTGAAGCTTTCTTT
CDR3: CASRQGDGTEAFF

V: TRBV29-1
D: NA
size: many
J: TRBJ2-1
DNA: TGCAGCGTTGAATTTTCGGAGACTGACAATGAGCAGTTCTTC
CDR3: CSVEFSETDNEQFF

V: TRBV12-3/TRBV12-4
D: NA
size: many
J: TRBJ2-2
DNA: TGTGCCAGCAGTCGTAACGCGGGGAACGGGGAGCTGTTTTTT
CDR3: CASSRNAGNGELFF

V: TRBV20-1
D: TRBD1
size: NA
J: TRBJ2-1
DNA: TGCAGTGCAAACAGGGGAGAAAAGCAGTTCTTC
CDR3: CSANRGEKQFF

V: TRBV29-1
D: TRBD1
size: few
J: TRBJ2-7
DNA: TGCAGCGCCCTTGAGTGGGGACAGACCTACGAGCAGTACTTC
CDR3: CSALEWGQTYEQYF

V: TRBV6-1
D: TRBD2
size: few
J: TRBJ2-5
DNA: TGTGCCAGCAGACTGTCTGGACTAGCGGGAGTGGAGACCCAGTACTTC
CDR3: CASRLSGLAGVETQYF

V: TRBV6-2/TRBV6-3
D: TRBD2
size: many
J: TRBJ2-7
DNA: TGTGCCAGCAGTTACCCTTCGACTAGCCCGAGGGTTGGCTACGAGCAGTACTTC
CDR3: CASSYPSTSPRVGYEQYF

V: TRBV24-1
D: NA
size: NA
J: TRBJ2-1
DNA: TGTGCCACCAGTGATTCCTCTTATGAGCAGTTCTTC
CDR3: CATSDSSYEQFF

V: TRBV29-1
D: NA
size: few
J: TRBJ1-2
DNA: TGCAGCGTTCATCTTCAGGGATATGGCTACACCTTC
CDR3: CSVHLQGYGYTF

V: TRBV20-1
D: NA
size: few
J: TRBJ2-3
DNA: TGCAGTGCTAGCCCTGTAGTGGCAGATACGCAGTATTTT
CDR3: CSASPVVADTQYF

V: TRBV20-1
D: NA
size: NA
J: TRBJ2-1
DNA: TGCAGTGCTAGAGTGTCGAGAGGCGGACCTAGCTCCTACAATGAGCAGTTCTTC
CDR3: CSARVSRGGPSSYNEQFF

V: TRBV7-9
D: NA
size: many
J: TRBJ2-5
DNA: TGTGCCAGCAGCTTAGAAGGTGTCCGGTACTTC
CDR3: CASSLEGVRYF

V: TRBV7-4
D: NA
size: NA
J: TRBJ2-7
DNA: TGTGCCAGCAGTCGAGGCATCGAGCAGTACTTC
CDR3: CASSRGIEQYF